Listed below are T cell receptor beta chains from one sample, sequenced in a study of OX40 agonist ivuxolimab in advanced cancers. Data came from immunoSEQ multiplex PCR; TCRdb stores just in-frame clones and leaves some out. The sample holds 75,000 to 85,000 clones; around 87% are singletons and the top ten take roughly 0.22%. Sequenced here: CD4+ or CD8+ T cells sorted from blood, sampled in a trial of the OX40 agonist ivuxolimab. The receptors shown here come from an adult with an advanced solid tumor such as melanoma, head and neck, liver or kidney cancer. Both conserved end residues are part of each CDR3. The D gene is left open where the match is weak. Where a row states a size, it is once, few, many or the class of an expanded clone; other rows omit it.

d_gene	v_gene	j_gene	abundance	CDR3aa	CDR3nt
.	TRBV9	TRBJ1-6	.	CASSVYRANSPLHF	TGTGCCAGCAGCGTATACAGGGCGAATTCACCCCTCCACTTT
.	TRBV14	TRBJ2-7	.	CASSQVTAGRSYEQYF	TGTGCCAGCAGCCAAGTTACGGCAGGGCGCTCCTACGAGCAGTACTTC
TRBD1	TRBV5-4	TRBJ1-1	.	CASSLARGGGPVRAFF	TGTGCCAGCAGCTTGGCCCGAGGGGGCGGCCCTGTGAGAGCTTTCTTT
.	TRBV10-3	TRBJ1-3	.	CATISGSSGNTIYF	TGTGCCACGATTTCAGGGAGCTCTGGAAACACCATATATTTT
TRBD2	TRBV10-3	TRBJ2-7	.	CAISNPLAGVYEQYF	TGTGCCATCAGCAACCCTCTAGCGGGAGTCTACGAGCAGTACTTC
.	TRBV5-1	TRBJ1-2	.	CASSLDQDGYTF	TGCGCCAGCAGCTTGGATCAGGATGGCTACACCTTC
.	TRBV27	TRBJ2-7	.	CASSFGGGTPEQYF	TGTGCCAGCAGTTTCGGTGGGGGAACTCCCGAGCAGTACTTC
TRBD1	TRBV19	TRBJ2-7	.	CASSIGDRTPYEQYF	TGTGCCAGTAGTATAGGGGACAGGACCCCCTACGAGCAGTACTTC
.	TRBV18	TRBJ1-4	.	CASSPRASRDEKLFF	TGTGCCAGCTCACCACGGGCGTCTCGGGATGAAAAACTGTTTTTT
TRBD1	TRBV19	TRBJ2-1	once	CASSIDPGQGLNEQFF	TGTGCCAGTAGTATAGACCCGGGACAGGGGTTGAATGAGCAGTTCTTC
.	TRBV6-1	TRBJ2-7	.	CASSRDPYYEQYF	TGTGCCAGCAGCCGGGACCCCTACTACGAGCAGTACTTC
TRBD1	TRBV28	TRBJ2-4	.	CASSVGTVKGIQYF	TGTGCCAGCAGTGTCGGGACAGTTAAGGGCATTCAGTACTTC
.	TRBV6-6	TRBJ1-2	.	CASSFYSDYGYTF	TGTGCCAGCAGTTTTTACAGCGACTATGGCTACACCTTC
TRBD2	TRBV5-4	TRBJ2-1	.	CASSPGGVVNNEQFF	TGTGCCAGCAGCCCCGGGGGGGTAGTAAACAATGAGCAGTTCTTC
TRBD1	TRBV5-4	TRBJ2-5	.	CASSLGTGRETQYF	TGTGCCAGCAGCCTCGGGACAGGGCGAGAGACCCAGTACTTC
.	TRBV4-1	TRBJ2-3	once	CASSQDELVSTDTQYF	TGCGCCAGCAGCCAAGATGAGTTAGTAAGCACAGATACGCAGTATTTT
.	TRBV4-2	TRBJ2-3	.	CASSQGRAYTDTQYF	TGTGCCAGCAGCCAAGGGCGGGCGTACACAGATACGCAGTATTTT
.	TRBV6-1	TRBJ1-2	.	CASITGRNYGYTF	TGTGCCAGCATAACAGGGAGGAACTATGGCTACACCTTC
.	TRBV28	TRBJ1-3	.	CASRSQPPSGNTIYF	TGTGCCAGCAGATCGCAACCCCCCTCTGGAAACACCATATATTTT
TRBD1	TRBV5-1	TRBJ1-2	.	CASSLRGDSYGYTF	TGCGCCAGCAGCTTGAGGGGGGACAGCTATGGCTACACCTTC
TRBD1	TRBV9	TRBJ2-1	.	CASSVGQGAWNEQFF	TGTGCCAGCAGCGTAGGACAGGGGGCATGGAATGAGCAGTTCTTC
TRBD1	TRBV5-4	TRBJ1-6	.	CASSLPWTGRNNSPLHF	TGTGCCAGCAGCTTGCCTTGGACAGGGAGAAATAATTCACCCCTCCACTTT
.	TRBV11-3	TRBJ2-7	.	CASSPGAGTYEQYF	TGTGCCAGCAGCCCGGGAGCAGGGACCTACGAGCAGTACTTC
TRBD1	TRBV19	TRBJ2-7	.	CASKVTGTATYEQYF	TGTGCCAGCAAGGTTACCGGGACAGCCACCTACGAGCAGTACTTC
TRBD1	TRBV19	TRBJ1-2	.	CATHTGTGGIGDYGYTF	TGTGCCACCCACACCGGGACAGGGGGCATAGGGGACTATGGCTACACCTTC
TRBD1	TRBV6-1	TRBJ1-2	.	CASSESGGYGYTF	TGTGCCAGCAGTGAATCAGGGGGCTATGGCTACACCTTC
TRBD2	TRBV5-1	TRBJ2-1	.	CASSLALAGGNPYNEQFF	TGCGCCAGCAGCTTGGCGCTAGCGGGAGGGAACCCCTACAATGAGCAGTTCTTC
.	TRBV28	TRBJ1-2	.	CASSGGGGQLYGYTF	TGTGCCAGCAGTGGGGGGGGTGGACAGCTCTATGGCTACACCTTC
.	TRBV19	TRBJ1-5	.	CASSVLGGTRQPQHF	TGTGCCAGTAGTGTCCTCGGAGGGACGAGGCAGCCCCAGCATTTT
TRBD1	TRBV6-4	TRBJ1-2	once	CASSDTYRGHYTF	TGTGCCAGCAGTGACACTTACAGGGGGCACTACACCTTC
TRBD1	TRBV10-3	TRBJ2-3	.	CAISETGDSRSTDTQYF	TGTGCCATCAGTGAGACAGGGGACAGTAGGTCGACAGATACGCAGTATTTT
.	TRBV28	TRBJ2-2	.	CASNENTGELFF	TGTGCCAGCAATGAAAACACCGGGGAGCTGTTTTTT
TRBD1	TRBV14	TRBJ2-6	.	CASSHRDSISGANVLTF	TGTGCCAGCAGCCACCGGGACAGTATCTCTGGGGCCAACGTCCTGACTTTC
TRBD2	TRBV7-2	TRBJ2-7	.	CASSLGTSSGRSYF	TGTGCCAGCAGCTTAGGAACGTCTAGCGGGAGGTCATACTTC
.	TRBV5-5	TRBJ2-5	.	CASSPRGENQETQYF	TGTGCCAGCAGCCCACGGGGTGAGAACCAAGAGACCCAGTACTTC
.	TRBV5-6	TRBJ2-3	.	CASSRTYTDTQYF	TGTGCCAGCAGCAGGACATACACAGATACGCAGTATTTT
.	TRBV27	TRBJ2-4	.	CASSTGDDKNIQYF	TGTGCCAGCAGTACCGGTGACGACAAAAACATTCAGTACTTC
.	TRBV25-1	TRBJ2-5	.	CASSEEAGQYF	TGTGCCAGCAGTGAAGAGGCAGGACAGTACTTC
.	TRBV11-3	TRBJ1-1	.	CASSLSGGPDTEAFF	TGTGCCAGCAGCTTAAGTGGGGGGCCGGACACTGAAGCTTTCTTT
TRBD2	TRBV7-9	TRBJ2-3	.	CASSLVAGAGTQYF	TGTGCCAGCAGCTTAGTAGCGGGAGCGGGTACGCAGTATTTT
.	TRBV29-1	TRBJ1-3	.	CSVEPVNSGNTIYF	TGCAGCGTTGAACCCGTCAACTCTGGAAACACCATATATTTT
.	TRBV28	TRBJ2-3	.	CASSLLATSGTDTQYF	TGTGCCAGCAGTTTATTGGCCACCTCCGGCACAGATACGCAGTATTTT
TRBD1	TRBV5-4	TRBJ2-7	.	CASAGSAGGSYEQYF	TGTGCCAGCGCCGGGTCGGCAGGGGGATCCTACGAGCAGTACTTC
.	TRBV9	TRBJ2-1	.	CASSAIGGGDNEQFF	TGTGCCAGCAGCGCCATAGGGGGTGGGGACAATGAGCAGTTCTTC
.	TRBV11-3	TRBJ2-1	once	CASRIGSYNEQFF	TGTGCCAGCAGGATAGGCTCCTACAATGAGCAGTTCTTC
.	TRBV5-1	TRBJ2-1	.	CASSLAGRFLDEQFF	TGCGCCAGCAGCTTGGCAGGGAGGTTCCTCGATGAGCAGTTCTTC
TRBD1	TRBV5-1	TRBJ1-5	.	CASSVTGGNQPQHF	TGCGCCAGCAGCGTGACAGGGGGCAATCAGCCCCAGCATTTT